The 4 T cell receptor beta chains given below trace back to one sample, sequenced in a study of response to subunit inactivated influenza vaccine. One entry per CDR3 protein results from TCRdb running MiXCR on the RT-PCR reads. Of roughly 760,000 distinct CDR3 sequences in the sample, about 20% are singletons; the top ten hold roughly 10%. The sample consisted of PBMCs from blood, taken 5 to 6 days after vaccination. The receptors here all came from a man aged 45-60 years who received an inactivated influenza vaccine.

The rearrangement uses TRBV9 and TRBJ2-5, with 8 positions matching TRBD2. The CDR3 has 15 amino acids. Trimming removed 2 bases from V and 5 bases from J; junction bases left unmatched: 8. The germline V gene has CDR1 SGDLS and CDR2 YYNGEE. The CDR3 DNA reads as TGTGCCAGCAGCGTTAGCGGGACTAGGGGTGAGACCCAGTACTTC. Translated, it gives CASSVSGTRGETQYF.

The chain has TRBV27 and TRBJ2-7; 11 nucleotides agree with TRBD1. The J segment lost 6 bases and the V segment lost 2 bases, leaving 15 bases of the junction unmatched. CDR3 length: 18 residues. Germline-derived CDR1 and CDR2 are MNHEY and SMNVEV (reference sequence). In nucleotides, the CDR3 is TGTGCCAGCAGTTTAAGGACTCCGGGTCGGACAGGGGGCGGCGAGCAGTACTTC. The encoded protein is CASSLRTPGRTGGGEQYF.

J is TRBJ2-2 and V is TRBV2, with TRBD1 identical over 7 bases. Germline assignment: CDR1 SNHLY and CDR2 FYNNEI. This CDR3 is built from 15 residues. With 11 bases clipped from V and 2 bases from J, the junction kept 11 bases outside the gene matches. CDR3 nucleotides: TGTGCCGGGAGAGGGGGCCCAGGCAACACCGGGGAGCTGTTTTTT. Protein product: CAGRGGPGNTGELFF.

This clonotype was counted only a few times. The chain employs TRBV2 and TRBJ1-3; D is uncertain. The CDR3 has 13 residues. Trimming removed 2 bases from V and 7 bases from J, with 9 bases in between. Germline V CDR1 and CDR2: SNHLY, FYNNEI. The CDR3, as DNA: TGTGCCAGCAGTGAATTGGTAGGGAACACCATATATTTT. This gives the protein CASSELVGNTIYF.